The rows below give T cell receptor beta chains drawn from one sample of a study of blood T cell repertoires in COVID-19. Clones were sequenced by immunoSEQ multiplex PCR, and TCRdb holds only the in-frame ones, with some missing. The sample yields 300,000 to 450,000 clones, around 84% seen once. The sample taken for sequencing was peripheral blood. These receptors were obtained from a human donor with acute or convalescent COVID-19. The donor label of this sample is uncertain. The CDR3 runs from the conserved cysteine through the conserved F or W. Each record gives: J gene, clone size, D gene, V gene, CDR3 DNA, CDR3 protein. A D gene is named only where the DNA matches it firmly. Size is stated for part of the rows, as once, few or many counts, or as a class when the clone is expanded.

TRBJ2-7,NA,TRBD1,TRBV18,TGTGCCAGCTCAACGACCGGGACAGCCTCCTACGAGCAGTACTTC,CASSTTGTASYEQYF
TRBJ2-2,NA,NA,TRBV5-1,TGCGCCAGCAGCTCCATCGCCCGAGTCCTGAACACCGGGGAGCTGTTTTTT,CASSSIARVLNTGELFF
TRBJ2-2,few,NA,TRBV5-5,TGTGCCAGCAGCATACTACCGGACACGACCGGGGAGCTGTTTTTT,CASSILPDTTGELFF
TRBJ2-7,few,TRBD1,TRBV30,TGTGCCTGGAGCAAGGGACAGGCCTACGAGCAGTACTTC,CAWSKGQAYEQYF
TRBJ1-2,NA,NA,TRBV5-1,TGCGCCAGCAGCTTGGATGTAGGGGAGGCGTATGGCTACACCTTC,CASSLDVGEAYGYTF
TRBJ1-3,NA,NA,TRBV9,TGTGCCAGCAGCGTAGGGTTCGGGAACTCTGGAAACACCATATATTTT,CASSVGFGNSGNTIYF
TRBJ1-1,NA,TRBD1,TRBV7-9,TGTGCCAGCAGCATATATGGACAGGGGGCGCCGGGCACTGAAGCTTTCTTT,CASSIYGQGAPGTEAFF
TRBJ2-1,NA,TRBD1,TRBV10-3,TGTGCCATCAGTGACCGGGACAGGGCCGCCAATGAGCAGTTCTTC,CAISDRDRAANEQFF
TRBJ1-2,NA,NA,TRBV2,TGTGCCAGCAGTGAACAAAACTATGGCTACACCTTC,CASSEQNYGYTF
TRBJ1-1,NA,TRBD1,TRBV3-1/TRBV3-2,TGTGCCAGCAGCCGCGGGACAGGTGCGAACACTGAAGCTTTCTTT,CASSRGTGANTEAFF
TRBJ2-2,NA,NA,TRBV18,TGTGCCAGCTCACCACCCCCCGACACCGGGGAGCTGTTTTTT,CASSPPPDTGELFF
TRBJ1-3,NA,NA,TRBV4-1,TGCGCCAGCAGCCCCCAACAGGGTGGGACTGGAAACACCATATATTTT,CASSPQQGGTGNTIYF
TRBJ1-2,NA,NA,TRBV28,TGTGCCAGCAGTTTACTTTCCGGGAATAATGGCTACACCTTC,CASSLLSGNNGYTF
TRBJ1-6,many,TRBD1,TRBV30,TGTGCCTTACAGCGACAGGGCTTATCACCCCTCCACTTT,CALQRQGLSPLHF
TRBJ1-1,NA,TRBD1,TRBV5-1,TGCGCCAGCAGCGCACAGGGGGGTGAAGCTTTCTTT,CASSAQGGEAFF
TRBJ1-1,NA,NA,TRBV6-6,TGTGCCAGCAGGGAAGGACAGAACACTGAAGCTTTCTTT,CASREGQNTEAFF
TRBJ2-2,NA,TRBD2,TRBV18,TGTGCCAGCTCACCAGACCTTATTAGCGGGAGGAACGAGGAGCTGTTTTTT,CASSPDLISGRNEELFF